Sequencing of this T cell receptor (beta chain) was carried out in a study of blood T cell repertoires in COVID-19. The overall study: Nucleic acid was either cDNA or gDNA, and it came from T cells, B-cell-depleted T cells, or PBMCs.

Per the original methods: Amplification of reference gene primers provided the estimated nucleated cell counts. Method: immunoSEQ multiplex PCR; TCRdb's copy keeps in-frame clones and lacks some. V, J and clone size are those of that table, while D and trimming were read from the DNA. The sample includes 350,000 to 450,000 clones, about 88% seen only once; the top ten take approximately 1.5%. This CDR3 has 15 amino acids. The germline CDR1 and CDR2 sequences are SGDLS and YYNGEE. Trimming stripped 3 bases from V and 3 bases from J, with 15 bases between. This TCR was recovered from a woman aged 40 to 49 with COVID-19, enrolled during active disease. This sequence joins TRBV9 and TRBJ1-1, with D tentatively TRBD1 (5 bases). Sequenced material: peripheral blood. The CDR3 here is CASSAGDWGYTEAFF. CDR3 coding DNA: TGTGCCAGCAGCGCGGGGGACTGGGGGTACACTGAAGCTTTCTTT.